The TCR beta chain under discussion was sequenced for a study of memory CD4+ T cells and cytomegalovirus serostatus. Study-level background: This sample comes from healthy Belgian adults, about nine CMV seropositive, 24 seronegative.

Generated by immunoSEQ multiplex PCR, the TCRdb table keeps only in-frame clones and is missing some. Among 55,000 to 65,000 clones listed, about 81% were seen once. Single viable CD3+CD4+CD8-CD45RO+ cells were sorted as the memory CD4+ T cells. This CDR3 spans 14 amino acids. The germline gives CDR1 SNHLY, CDR2 FYNNEI. The J segment lost 4 bases and the V segment lost 6 bases, leaving 5 bases of the junction unmatched. V gene TRBV2 combines with J gene TRBJ2-3; 9 bases agree with TRBD1. Sequenced input: memory CD4+ T cells from blood. The clonotype comes from an adult in good health and CMV-seronegative. CDR3 protein: CASRGDREADTQYF. CDR3 in DNA: TGTGCCAGCAGGGGGGACAGGGAGGCAGATACGCAGTATTTT.